This T cell receptor beta chain was identified during a study of CD8 T cells in ankylosing spondylitis. Study-level points and caveats: Past studies reported some motif variants in reactive arthritis synovial fluid and blood.

From the 5' RACE reads, TCRdb called clonotypes with MiXCR, one entry per CDR3 protein. The sample has about 140,000 distinct CDR3 sequences; under 35% are singletons. The sample holds many counts of this clonotype. What it binds is not known. Trimming took 5 bases from V and 0 from J, leaving 13 bases between them. The CDR3 has 15 amino acids. CDR1 and CDR2 from the germline V gene are SGHTA and FQGNSA. This TCR derives from a male donor with ankylosing spondylitis. J is TRBJ1-2 and V is TRBV7-2, with a weak D call TRBD1 (5 bases). Sequencing input: synovial fluid, either unsorted or a sorted T cell fraction (not recorded which). CDR3 coding DNA: TGTGCCAGCAGCCCATGGGGGGGAGCTAACTATGGCTACACCTTC. Its protein is CASSPWGGANYGYTF.